This is a list of T cell receptor beta chains from one sample in a study of blood T cells in healthy people across ages. TCRdb re-called the 5' RACE reads with MiXCR, one entry per CDR3 protein. Among approximately 770,000 distinct CDR3 sequences listed, 58% were seen once. The sequenced sample was blood. These receptors all come from a man aged 30 to 39 in good health. Each CDR3 is given without its conserved first and last residue.

J gene,V gene,CDR3 protein
TRBJ2-1,TRBV12-3/TRBV12-4,ASSLALKQF
TRBJ2-7,TRBV11-1,ASSLSTSSSYEQY
TRBJ2-7,TRBV20-1,SAGSREVRTYEQY
TRBJ1-1,TRBV6-6,ASRYTEAF
TRBJ2-3,TRBV10-3,AISSGADDTQY
TRBJ2-5,TRBV5-4,ASSFNSYETQY
TRBJ2-7,TRBV6-4,ASMESGPYEQY
TRBJ2-3,TRBV5-1,ASSLASHFTDTQY
TRBJ2-7,TRBV20-1,SARKGIAYEQY
TRBJ1-5,TRBV15,ATKLDREGQPQH
TRBJ2-4,TRBV3-1,ASSQDPPRAQY
TRBJ2-3,TRBV7-9,ASSRTSGASSTDTQY
-,TRBV29-1,SVDGTAGYEQY
TRBJ1-2,TRBV29-1,SVPGYT
-,TRBV29-1,SVEAGDEQY
TRBJ2-1,TRBV20-1,SASEQGNEQF
TRBJ2-6,TRBV28,ATRSSGANVLT
TRBJ2-5,TRBV11-1,ASSLRIGTGETQY
TRBJ2-3,TRBV7-2,ASSLRSGGNTQY
TRBJ1-2,TRBV6-1,ASKTIYGCT
-,TRBV25-1,ASRQRAEQY
TRBJ2-7,TRBV7-2,ASSLAGEASYEQY
TRBJ2-5,TRBV5-1,ASSRDYGPQETQY
TRBJ1-2,TRBV7-8,ASSSRGGEHGYT
TRBJ1-2,TRBV6-6,ASSMNEGRGGYT
TRBJ2-1,TRBV7-6,ASSLAITGKQF
TRBJ2-3,TRBV4-2,ASSPGTSGGDTDTQY
-,TRBV5-1,ASSLNPGGNEQY
TRBJ2-1,TRBV12-3/TRBV12-4,ASSLMGGPNEQF
TRBJ2-1,TRBV3-1,ASSEPYNEQF
TRBJ1-2,TRBV12-3/TRBV12-4,ASGRTPTVTYYGYT
TRBJ1-2,TRBV13,ASSLLGQGGDGYT
TRBJ2-7,TRBV29-1,SVRRSYEQY
TRBJ2-1,TRBV7-2,ASSLEGRSSNEQF
TRBJ1-2,TRBV7-2,ASSLVTGSGDYGYT
TRBJ1-6,TRBV29-1,SVGDRGVPLH
TRBJ2-7,TRBV20-1,SASGTGREQY
TRBJ2-1,TRBV20-1,SARVWQGGSYNEQF
-,TRBV7-9,ASSSPPGGETQY
TRBJ1-4,TRBV12-3/TRBV12-4,ASSHSATNEKLF
TRBJ1-2,TRBV6-2/TRBV6-3,ATSPLNYGYT
TRBJ2-7,TRBV27,ASRVSSAYEQY
TRBJ2-1,TRBV7-2,ASKREGEQF
TRBJ2-3,TRBV20-1,SAPQGGFGTDTQY
TRBJ1-1,TRBV5-6,ASSHIGGFTEAF
TRBJ1-2,TRBV3-1,ASSQRGNYGYT
TRBJ2-4,TRBV29-1,SVSRRGNIQY
TRBJ2-3,TRBV12-3/TRBV12-4,ASSLRGYGTDTQY
TRBJ2-1,TRBV20-1,SAAGLAFNEQF
TRBJ1-1,TRBV10-3,AISDPLRTEAF
TRBJ1-2,TRBV27,ASSSPGRDYGYT
TRBJ2-4,TRBV5-1,ASSMREGRRNIQY
TRBJ2-1,TRBV6-2/TRBV6-3,AACRPGLAGANNEQF
TRBJ1-5,TRBV5-1,ASSIFGGANQPQH